Sequencing of this TCR beta chain was carried out in a study of response to subunit inactivated influenza vaccine. The CDR3 is made up of 15 amino acids. CDR1 and CDR2 (germline): LGHDT, YNNKEL (reference sequence). The V end lost 0 bases, the J end lost 1 base, and 8 bases lay between the germline ends. Via MiXCR, TCRdb re-called the RT-PCR reads, giving one row per CDR3 protein. The profile shows 600,000 to 700,000 distinct CDR3 sequences, 14% of them singletons. Study-level results: Each seasonal influenza vaccination recruits few new T cells, the authors suggested.

This clonotype was picked up one time. Its target is unknown. The V call is TRBV3-1, the J call TRBJ2-3, with unresolved D. The sequence was obtained from a man between 45 and 60 years old who received an inactivated influenza vaccine. Sequencing was performed on PBMCs from blood, taken approximately 15 days before vaccination. CDR3: CASSQDGVRTDTQYF. CDR3 bases: TGTGCCAGCAGCCAAGATGGGGTTCGCACAGATACGCAGTATTTT.